This T cell receptor beta chain stems from a study of blood T cell repertoires in COVID-19. The ends lost 3 bases at V and 5 bases at J; junction bases unmatched: 6. This CDR3 is built from 13 residues. Germline V gene lookup returns CDR1 DFQATT and CDR2 SNEGSKA (reference sequence). Per the original methods: How many nucleated cells were present was estimated from reference gene primer amplification. Only in-frame clones appear in the TCRdb table, and some are missing; sequencing was by immunoSEQ multiplex PCR. V, J and clone size reflect that table, while D and trimming were determined from the DNA. This table holds roughly 200,000 clones, roughly 80% found once.

The material sequenced was peripheral blood. The receptor comes from a man between 50 and 59 years old who had recovered from COVID-19. The chain uses TRBV20-1 and TRBJ1-1; the match to TRBD1 covers 7 bases. In DNA form, the CDR3 reads TGCAGTGCTAGTGAGGGGGCTCGAACTGAAGCTTTCTTT. Translated: CSASEGARTEAFF.